The following is a T cell receptor beta chain sequence with its context. The data originate from a study of T cells in Graves' hyperthyroidism and ophthalmopathy. TCR beta CDR3 sequences were amplified from RNA transcripts. RT-PCR in the first round (using the HTBI primer set) targeted the TCR CDR3. TCRdb re-analysed the multiplex PCR reads in MiXCR, keeping a single row per CDR3 protein. The data contain about 560,000 distinct CDR3 sequences, just over 45% of them singletons. The ends were cut back, 4 bases at V and 5 bases at J, with 15 bases in the middle. Germline CDR1 reads KGHSH; CDR2 reads LQKENI. The CDR3 runs 16 residues.

This receptor was obtained from a woman aged 18-29 years with Graves' hyperthyroidism. The chain recombines TRBV18 with TRBJ1-6; no firm D call. What was sequenced was peripheral blood or thyroid tissue (not recorded which). This CDR3 reads CASSLNRAPNNSPLHF. In DNA, the CDR3 is TGTGCCAGCTCACTAAACCGGGCCCCGAATAATTCACCCCTCCACTTT.